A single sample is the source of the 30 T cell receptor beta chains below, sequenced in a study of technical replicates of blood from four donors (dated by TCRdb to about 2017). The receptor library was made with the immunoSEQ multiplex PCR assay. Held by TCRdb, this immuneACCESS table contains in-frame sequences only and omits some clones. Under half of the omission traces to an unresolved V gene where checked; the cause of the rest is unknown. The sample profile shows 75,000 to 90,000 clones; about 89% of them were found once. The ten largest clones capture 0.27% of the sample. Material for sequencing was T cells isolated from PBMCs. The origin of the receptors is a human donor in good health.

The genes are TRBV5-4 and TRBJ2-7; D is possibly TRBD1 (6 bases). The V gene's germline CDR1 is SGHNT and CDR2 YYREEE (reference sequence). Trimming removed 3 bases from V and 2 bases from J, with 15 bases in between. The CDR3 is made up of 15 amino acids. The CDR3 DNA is TGTGCCAGCAGCTCGGACAGAGACTTTACCTACGAGCAGTACTTC. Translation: CASSSDRDFTYEQYF.

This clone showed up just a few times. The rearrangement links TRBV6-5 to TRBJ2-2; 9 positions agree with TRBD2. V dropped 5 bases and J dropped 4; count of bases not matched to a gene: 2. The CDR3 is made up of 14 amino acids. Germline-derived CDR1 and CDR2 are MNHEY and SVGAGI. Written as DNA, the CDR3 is TGTGCCAGCAGTATGACTAGCGGCACCGGGGAGCTGTTTTTT. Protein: CASSMTSGTGELFF.

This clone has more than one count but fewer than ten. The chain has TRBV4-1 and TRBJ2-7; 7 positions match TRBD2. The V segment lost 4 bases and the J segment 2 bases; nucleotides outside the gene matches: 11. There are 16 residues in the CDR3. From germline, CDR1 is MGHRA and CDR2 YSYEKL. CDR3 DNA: TGCGCCAGCAGCCTCCAGAAGAGCGGGAACCCCTACGAGCAGTACTTC. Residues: CASSLQKSGNPYEQYF.

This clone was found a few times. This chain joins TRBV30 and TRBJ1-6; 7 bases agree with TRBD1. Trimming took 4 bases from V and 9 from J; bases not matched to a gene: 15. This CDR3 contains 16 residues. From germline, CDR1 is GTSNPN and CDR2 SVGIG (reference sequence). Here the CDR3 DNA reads TGTGCCTGGACCGCACCCCGACAGGGTGAGAGTTCACCCCTCCACTTT. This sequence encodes CAWTAPRQGESSPLHF. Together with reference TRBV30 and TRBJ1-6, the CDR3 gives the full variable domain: SQTIHQWPATLVQPVGSPLSLECTVEGTSNPNLYWYRQAAGRGLQLLFYSVGIGQISSEVPQNLSASRPQDRQFILSSKKLLLSDSGFYLCAWTAPRQGESSPLHFGNGTRLTVT.

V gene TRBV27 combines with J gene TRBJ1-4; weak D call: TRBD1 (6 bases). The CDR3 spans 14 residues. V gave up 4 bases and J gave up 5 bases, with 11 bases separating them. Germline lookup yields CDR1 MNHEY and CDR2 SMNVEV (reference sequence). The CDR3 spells CASSSGQLNEKLFF. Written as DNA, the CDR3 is TGTGCCAGCAGTTCAGGACAGCTAAATGAAAAACTGTTTTTT.

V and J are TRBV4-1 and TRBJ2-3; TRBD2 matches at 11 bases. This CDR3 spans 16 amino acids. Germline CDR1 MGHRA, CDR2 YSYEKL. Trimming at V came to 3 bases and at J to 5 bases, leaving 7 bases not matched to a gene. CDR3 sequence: CASSQETSGDRDTQYF. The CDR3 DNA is TGCGCCAGCAGCCAGGAGACTAGCGGGGATAGAGATACGCAGTATTTT.

CDR3 in DNA: TGTGCCAGCAGCTTAGGAGCAAATAGCAATCAGCCCCAGCATTTT. Encoded protein: CASSLGANSNQPQHF. The chain recombines TRBV7-9 with TRBJ1-5, with D uncertain. This CDR3 contains 15 residues. V was shortened by 1 base and J by 0 bases, with 7 bases between the two germline ends. Per the germline V gene, CDR1 is SEHNR and CDR2 is FQNEAQ (reference sequence).

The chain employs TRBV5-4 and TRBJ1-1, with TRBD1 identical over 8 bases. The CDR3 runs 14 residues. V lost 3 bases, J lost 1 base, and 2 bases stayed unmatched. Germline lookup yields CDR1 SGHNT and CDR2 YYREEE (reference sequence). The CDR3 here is CASSWDRSNTEAFF. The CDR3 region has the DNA TGTGCCAGCAGCTGGGACAGGTCGAACACTGAAGCTTTCTTT.

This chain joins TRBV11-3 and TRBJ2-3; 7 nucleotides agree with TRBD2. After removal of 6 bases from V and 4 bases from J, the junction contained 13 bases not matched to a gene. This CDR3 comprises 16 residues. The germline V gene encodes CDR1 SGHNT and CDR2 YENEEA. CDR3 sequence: CASRQAGGGAADTQYF. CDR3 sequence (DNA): TGTGCCAGCAGACAAGCCGGGGGAGGGGCTGCAGATACGCAGTATTTT.

CDR3 protein: CASSSSGGANTGELFF. The CDR3, as DNA: TGTGCCAGCAGCTCCTCAGGGGGCGCGAACACCGGGGAGCTGTTTTTT. The V gene is TRBV5-4, the J gene TRBJ2-2, with TRBD1 identical over 8 bases. There are 16 residues in the CDR3. CDR1 is SGHNT and CDR2 is YYREEE in the germline V gene (reference sequence). With V trimmed by 3 bases and J by 0 bases, 4 bases remained unmatched. The full variable domain, with the rest looked up from reference TRBV5-4 and TRBJ2-2, is ETGVTQSPTHLIKTRGQQVTLRCSSQSGHNTVSWYQQALGQGPQFIFQYYREEENGRGNFPPRFSGLQFPNYSSELNVNALELDDSALYLCASSSSGGANTGELFFGEGSRLTVL.

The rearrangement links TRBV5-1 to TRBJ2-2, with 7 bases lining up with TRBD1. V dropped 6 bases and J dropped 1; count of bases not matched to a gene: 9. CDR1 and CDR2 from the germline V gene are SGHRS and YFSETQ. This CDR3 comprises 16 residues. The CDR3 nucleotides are TGCGCCAGCACCGACCCTAGACAGGGGAACACCGGGGAGCTGTTTTTT. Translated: CASTDPRQGNTGELFF.

This CDR3 reads CASSDRSSGAETQYF. DNA for the CDR3: TGTGCCAGCAGTGACCGGTCTAGCGGCGCGGAGACCCAGTACTTC. This rearrangement joins TRBV6-1 to TRBJ2-5; 7 bases match TRBD2. In germline, CDR1 is MNHNS, CDR2 SASEGT. The length of the CDR3 is 15 residues. Losses at the gene ends were 3 bases for V and 5 bases for J; bases not matched to a gene: 9.

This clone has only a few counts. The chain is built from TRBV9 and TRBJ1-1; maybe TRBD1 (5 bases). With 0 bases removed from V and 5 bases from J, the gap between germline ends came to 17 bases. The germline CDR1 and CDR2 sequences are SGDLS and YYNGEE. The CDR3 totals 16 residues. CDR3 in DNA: TGTGCCAGCAGCGTAGATCAGGGTCTGGTGAGGACTGAAGCTTTCTTT. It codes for CASSVDQGLVRTEAFF.

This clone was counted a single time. CDR3 loop: CASSDFPTGSSGNTIYF. The CDR3 bases are TGTGCCAGCAGTGATTTCCCGACAGGGAGCTCTGGAAACACCATATATTTT. The chain employs TRBV2 and TRBJ1-3, with 7 bases fitting TRBD1. With 3 bases clipped from V and 0 bases from J, the junction kept 8 bases outside the gene matches. Germline loops: CDR1 SNHLY, CDR2 FYNNEI. The CDR3 spans 17 residues.

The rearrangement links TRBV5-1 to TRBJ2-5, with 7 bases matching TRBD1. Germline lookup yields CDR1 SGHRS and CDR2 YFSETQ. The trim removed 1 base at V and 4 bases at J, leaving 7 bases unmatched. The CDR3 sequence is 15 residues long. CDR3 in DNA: TGCGCCAGCAGCTTGAGGTCGGGACAGCTAGAGACCCAGTACTTC. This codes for CASSLRSGQLETQYF.

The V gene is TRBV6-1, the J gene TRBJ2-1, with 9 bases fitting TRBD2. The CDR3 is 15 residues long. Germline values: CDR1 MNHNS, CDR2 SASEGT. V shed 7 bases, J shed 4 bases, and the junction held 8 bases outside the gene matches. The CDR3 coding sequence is TGTGCCAGCATTTCTAGCGGGGCGGCATACAATGAGCAGTTCTTC. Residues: CASISSGAAYNEQFF.

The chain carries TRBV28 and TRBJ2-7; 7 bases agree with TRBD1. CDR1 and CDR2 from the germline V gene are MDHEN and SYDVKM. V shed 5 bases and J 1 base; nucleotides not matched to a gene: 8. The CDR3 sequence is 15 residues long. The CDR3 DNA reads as TGTGCCAGCAGTGGGACCGGGACAGCTTCCTACGAGCAGTACTTC. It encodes CASSGTGTASYEQYF.

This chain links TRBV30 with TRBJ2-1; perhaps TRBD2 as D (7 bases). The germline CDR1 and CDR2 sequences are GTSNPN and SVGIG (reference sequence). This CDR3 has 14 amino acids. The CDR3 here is CATRGGGASNEQFF. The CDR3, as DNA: TGTGCGACCCGGGGAGGGGGGGCTAGCAATGAGCAGTTCTTC. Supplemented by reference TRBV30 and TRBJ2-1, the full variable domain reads SQTIHQWPATLVQPVGSPLSLECTVEGTSNPNLYWYRQAAGRGLQLLFYSVGIGQISSEVPQNLSASRPQDRQFILSSKKLLLSDSGFYLCATRGGGASNEQFFGPGTRLTVL.

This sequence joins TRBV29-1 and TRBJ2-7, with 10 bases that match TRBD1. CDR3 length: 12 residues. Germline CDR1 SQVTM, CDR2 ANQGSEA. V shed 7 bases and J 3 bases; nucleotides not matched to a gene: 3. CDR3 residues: CSGRDRGYEQYF. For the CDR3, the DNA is TGCAGCGGCCGGGACAGGGGCTACGAGCAGTACTTC.

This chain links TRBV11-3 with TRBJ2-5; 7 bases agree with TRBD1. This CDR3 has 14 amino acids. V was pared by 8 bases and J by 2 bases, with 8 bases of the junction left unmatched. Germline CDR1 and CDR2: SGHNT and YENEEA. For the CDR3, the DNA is TGTGCCAGCTCGGGGCGGACAGGACAAGAGACCCAGTACTTC. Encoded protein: CASSGRTGQETQYF.

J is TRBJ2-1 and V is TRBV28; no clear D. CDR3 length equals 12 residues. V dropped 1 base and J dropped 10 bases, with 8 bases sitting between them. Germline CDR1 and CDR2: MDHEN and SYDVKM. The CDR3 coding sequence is TGTGCCAGCAGTTTATCGAGGCCAGAGCAGTTCTTC. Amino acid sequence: CASSLSRPEQFF.

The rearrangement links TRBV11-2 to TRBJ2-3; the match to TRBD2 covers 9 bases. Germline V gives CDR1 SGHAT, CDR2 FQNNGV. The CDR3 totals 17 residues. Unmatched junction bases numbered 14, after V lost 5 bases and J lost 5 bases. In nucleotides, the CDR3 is TGTGCCAGCAGCCCCAGCCCAGCGGGGGGCCCGGGAGATACGCAGTATTTT. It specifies CASSPSPAGGPGDTQYF.

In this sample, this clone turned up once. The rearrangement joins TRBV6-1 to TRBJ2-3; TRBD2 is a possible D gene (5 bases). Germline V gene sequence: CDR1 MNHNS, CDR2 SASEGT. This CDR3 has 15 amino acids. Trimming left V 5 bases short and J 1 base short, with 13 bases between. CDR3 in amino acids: CASSRSFGGTDTQYF. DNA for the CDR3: TGTGCCAGCAGTAGATCCTTCGGGGGCACAGATACGCAGTATTTT.

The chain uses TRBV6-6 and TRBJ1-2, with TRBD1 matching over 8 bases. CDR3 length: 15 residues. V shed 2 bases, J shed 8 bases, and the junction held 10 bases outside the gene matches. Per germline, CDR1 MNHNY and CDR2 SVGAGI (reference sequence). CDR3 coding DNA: TGTGCCAGCAGTTACATTGGCCAGGGGGCGAGAGGCTACACCTTC. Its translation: CASSYIGQGARGYTF.

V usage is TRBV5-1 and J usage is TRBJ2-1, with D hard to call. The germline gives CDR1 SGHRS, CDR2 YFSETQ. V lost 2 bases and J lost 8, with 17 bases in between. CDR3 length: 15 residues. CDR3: CASSFSDLGRHEQFF. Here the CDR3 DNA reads TGCGCCAGCAGCTTCTCAGACCTAGGCCGCCATGAGCAGTTCTTC.

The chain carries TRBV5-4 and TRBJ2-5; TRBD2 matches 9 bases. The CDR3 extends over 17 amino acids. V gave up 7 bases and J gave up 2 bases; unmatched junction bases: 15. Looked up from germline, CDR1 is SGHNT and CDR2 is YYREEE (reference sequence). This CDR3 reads CASGPVAGESPQETQYF. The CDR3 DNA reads TGTGCCAGCGGACCGGTAGCGGGAGAAAGTCCGCAAGAGACCCAGTACTTC.

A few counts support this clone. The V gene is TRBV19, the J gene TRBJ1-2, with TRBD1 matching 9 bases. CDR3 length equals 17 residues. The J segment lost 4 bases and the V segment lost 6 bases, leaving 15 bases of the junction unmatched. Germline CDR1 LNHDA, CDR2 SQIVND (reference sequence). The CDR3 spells CASSRDFGGQGLYGYTF. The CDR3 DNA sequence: TGTGCCAGTAGCCGGGACTTTGGGGGACAGGGACTCTATGGCTACACCTTC.

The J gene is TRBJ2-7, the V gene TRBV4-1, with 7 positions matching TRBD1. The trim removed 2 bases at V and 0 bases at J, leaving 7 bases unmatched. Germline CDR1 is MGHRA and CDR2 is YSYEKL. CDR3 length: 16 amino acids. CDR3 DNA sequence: TGCGCCAGCAGCCAAACAGGACAGGTCCTCTCCTACGAGCAGTACTTC. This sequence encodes CASSQTGQVLSYEQYF.

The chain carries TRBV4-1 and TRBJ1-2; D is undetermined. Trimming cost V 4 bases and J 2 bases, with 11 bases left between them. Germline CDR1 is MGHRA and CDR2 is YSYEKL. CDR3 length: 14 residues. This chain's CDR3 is CASSPNPGNYGYTF. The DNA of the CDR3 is TGCGCCAGCAGCCCCAACCCGGGAAACTATGGCTACACCTTC.

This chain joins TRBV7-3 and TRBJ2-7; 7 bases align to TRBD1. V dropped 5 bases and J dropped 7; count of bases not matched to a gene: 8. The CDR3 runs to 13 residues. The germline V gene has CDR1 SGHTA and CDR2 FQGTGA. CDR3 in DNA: TGTGCCAGCAGCGCGACAGGGCTGGGTGAGCAGTACTTC. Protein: CASSATGLGEQYF.